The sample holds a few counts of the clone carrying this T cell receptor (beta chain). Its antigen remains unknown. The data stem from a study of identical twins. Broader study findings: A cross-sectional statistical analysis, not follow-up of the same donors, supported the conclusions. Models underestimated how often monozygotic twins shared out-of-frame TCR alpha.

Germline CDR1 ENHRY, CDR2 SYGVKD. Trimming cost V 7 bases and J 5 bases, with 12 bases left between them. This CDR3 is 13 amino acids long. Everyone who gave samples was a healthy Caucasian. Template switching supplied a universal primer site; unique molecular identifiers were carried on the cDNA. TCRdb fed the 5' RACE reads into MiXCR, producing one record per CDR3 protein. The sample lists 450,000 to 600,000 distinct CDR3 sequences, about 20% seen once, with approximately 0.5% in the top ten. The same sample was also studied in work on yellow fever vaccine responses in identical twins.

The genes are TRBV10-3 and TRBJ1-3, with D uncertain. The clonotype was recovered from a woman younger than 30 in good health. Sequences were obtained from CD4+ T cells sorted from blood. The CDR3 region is CAITGDTRNTIYF. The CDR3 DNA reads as TGTGCCATCACCGGTGACACTCGAAACACCATATATTTT.